This entry lists 26 T cell receptor beta chains sequenced from one sample in a study of OX40 agonist ivuxolimab in advanced cancers. TCRdb's table, derived via immunoSEQ multiplex PCR, lists solely in-frame clones and lacks some. The data contain approximately 91,000 clones, around 85% of them seen just once; the ten biggest clones take up around 2%. The sequenced sample was CD4+ or CD8+ T cells sorted from blood, obtained in a trial of the OX40 agonist ivuxolimab. The receptors shown here come from an adult with an advanced solid tumor such as melanoma, head and neck, liver or kidney cancer.

The genes are TRBV7-9 and TRBJ1-2, with 10 bases that match TRBD1. Unmatched junction bases numbered 13, after V lost 2 bases and J lost 7 bases. Germline V gene data show CDR1 as SEHNR and CDR2 as FQNEAQ (reference sequence). The CDR3 contains 17 residues. The CDR3 region is CASSLSWDRGLRGGYTF. The CDR3 DNA reads TGTGCCAGCAGCTTAAGTTGGGACAGGGGCCTCCGGGGTGGCTACACCTTC.

The rearrangement uses TRBV28 and TRBJ1-4, with D unclear. V was pared by 3 bases and J by 4 bases, with 12 bases between. This CDR3 spans 15 amino acids. Germline CDR1 MDHEN, CDR2 SYDVKM. CDR3 loop: CASSFSAEGNEKLFF. The CDR3 DNA reads as TGTGCCAGCAGTTTTTCCGCGGAGGGTAATGAAAAACTGTTTTTT.

The chain carries TRBV5-1 and TRBJ1-2, with TRBD1 matching over 8 bases. The CDR3 length is 17 residues. Germline CDR1 SGHRS, CDR2 YFSETQ. Unmatched junction bases numbered 13, after V lost 0 bases and J lost 6 bases. DNA of the CDR3: TGCGCCAGCAGCTTGGGGCCGCATGGCACGGGACAGGATGGCTACACCTTC. This encodes CASSLGPHGTGQDGYTF.

This clone occurred a few times. This sequence joins TRBV6-1 and TRBJ1-3, with unresolved D. The V gene lost 4 bases and the J gene lost 2 bases, with 18 bases spanning the gap. The CDR3 covers 17 residues. CDR1 is MNHNS, CDR2 SASEGT, per germline. This chain's CDR3 is CASSATLLERAGNTIYF. CDR3 nucleotides: TGTGCCAGCAGTGCGACCCTATTGGAAAGGGCTGGAAACACCATATATTTT.

CDR3 sequence: CASSPGQGFPRGQYF. The CDR3 nucleotides are TGTGCCAGCAGCCCGGGACAAGGTTTTCCCCGCGGGCAGTACTTC. The V gene is TRBV5-4, the J gene TRBJ2-7; TRBD1 might be the D (6 bases). The germline V gene encodes CDR1 SGHNT and CDR2 YYREEE (reference sequence). V was pared by 4 bases and J by 9 bases, with 23 bases between. The CDR3 is 15 amino acids.

CDR3 in amino acids: CASQSPLSTDTQYF. CDR3 nucleotides: TGCGCCAGCCAAAGCCCATTAAGCACAGATACGCAGTATTTT. The V gene is TRBV5-1, the J gene TRBJ2-3; unclear D gene. Germline loops: CDR1 SGHRS, CDR2 YFSETQ. The CDR3 has 14 residues. The ends were cut back, 7 bases at V and 0 bases at J, with 12 bases in the middle.

This clone has just one count. The chain has TRBV27 and TRBJ2-1, with TRBD2 matching over 11 bases. J lost 10 bases, V lost 3 bases, and 8 bases had no gene match. This CDR3 spans 15 amino acids. Germline V gene data show CDR1 as MNHEY and CDR2 as SMNVEV (reference sequence). CDR3 nucleotides: TGTGCCAGCAGTTTCCTAGCGGGGGGCGAGTGGGAGCAGTTCTTC. This sequence encodes CASSFLAGGEWEQFF.

The J gene is TRBJ1-1, the V gene TRBV7-9; a possible D gene is TRBD1 (6 bases). The CDR3 consists of 13 residues. Between the trimmed V and J ends, which lost 5 bases and 3 bases, there was a span of 10 bases. Looked up from germline, CDR1 is SEHNR and CDR2 is FQNEAQ (reference sequence). The chain's CDR3 is CASSTQGHTEAFF. CDR3 bases: TGTGCCAGCAGCACCCAGGGGCACACTGAAGCTTTCTTT.

The J gene is TRBJ1-4, the V gene TRBV5-6; 8 bases line up with TRBD1. The CDR3 extends over 14 amino acids. V trimming: 5 bases; J trimming: 7 bases; junction bases outside the gene matches: 7. CDR1 SGHDT and CDR2 YYEEEE come from the germline V gene. The CDR3: CASRPTGDREKLFF. CDR3 DNA sequence: TGTGCCAGCAGACCGACAGGGGACCGTGAAAAACTGTTTTTT.

This clone has more than one count but fewer than ten. The chain recombines TRBV6-5 with TRBJ2-3, with TRBD2 identical over 7 bases. There are 13 residues in the CDR3. J was trimmed by 4 bases and V by 6 bases; bases with no gene match: 4. Per the germline V gene, CDR1 is MNHEY and CDR2 is SVGAGI. DNA of the CDR3: TGTGCCAGCAGAAAAAGCGGGGCAGATACGCAGTATTTT. Translated: CASRKSGADTQYF.

The V gene is TRBV15, the J gene TRBJ2-7; TRBD1 might be the D (7 bases). The CDR3 has 13 residues. The V end lost 8 bases, the J end lost 6 bases, and 17 bases lay between the germline ends. Germline CDR1 LNHNV, CDR2 YYDKDF (reference sequence). The chain's CDR3 is CATSGAGGPEQYF. As DNA, the CDR3 is TGTGCCACCTCGGGAGCAGGGGGGCCCGAGCAGTACTTC.

The chain employs TRBV13 and TRBJ2-2; 7 bases are shared with TRBD2. The V and J ends lost 3 bases and 6 bases, in that order; junction bases with no gene match: 4. Per germline, CDR1 PRHDT and CDR2 FYEKMQ (reference sequence). The CDR3 loop spans 14 amino acids. The chain's CDR3 is CASSFSRGSGELFF. CDR3 coding DNA: TGTGCCAGCAGCTTCTCGCGGGGGTCCGGGGAGCTGTTTTTT. The full variable domain, rest sourced from reference TRBV13 and TRBJ2-2, is AAGVIQSPRHLIKEKRETATLKCYPIPRHDTVYWYQQGPGQDPQFLISFYEKMQSDKGSIPDRFSAQQFSDYHSELNMSSLELGDSALYFCASSFSRGSGELFFGEGSRLTVL.

The chain couples TRBV5-5 to TRBJ2-5; 7 bases map to TRBD1. The CDR3 contains 14 residues. Unmatched junction bases numbered 4, after V lost 2 bases and J lost 3 bases. Germline V gene lookup returns CDR1 SGHKS and CDR2 YYEKEE (reference sequence). Here the CDR3 reads CASSLGGPKETQYF. Written as DNA, the CDR3 is TGTGCCAGCAGCTTAGGGGGCCCTAAAGAGACCCAGTACTTC.

The chain uses TRBV30 and TRBJ2-1, with D perhaps matching TRBD1 or TRBD2 (5 bases each). Germline V gene data show CDR1 as GTSNPN and CDR2 as SVGIG (reference sequence). The CDR3 extends over 12 amino acids. The germline V and J ends were trimmed by 1 base and 7 bases, with 8 bases remaining between them. The CDR3 sequence: CAWSDRRNEQFF. The CDR3 region has the DNA TGTGCCTGGAGTGACAGGAGGAATGAGCAGTTCTTC.

The chain employs TRBV18 and TRBJ2-2; possible D gene TRBD2, 6 bases. Trimming removed 0 bases at V and 5 bases at J, with 10 bases between. Germline CDR1 reads KGHSH; CDR2 reads LQKENI. The CDR3 contains 15 residues. Here the CDR3 DNA reads TGTGCCAGCTCACCACCTACCGGGGGTACCGGGGAGCTGTTTTTT. This sequence encodes CASSPPTGGTGELFF.

This sequence joins TRBV27 and TRBJ1-3; the D gene is possibly TRBD1 (5 bases). CDR1 is MNHEY and CDR2 is SMNVEV in the germline V gene (reference sequence). The CDR3 runs 13 residues. With 6 bases removed from V and 2 bases from J, the gap between germline ends came to 8 bases. In DNA form, the CDR3 reads TGTGCCAGCAGCCCCAGGGCTGGAAACACCATATATTTT. It is translated as CASSPRAGNTIYF.

The genes are TRBV5-4 and TRBJ2-2, with TRBD2 matching over 9 bases. The CDR3 consists of 16 residues. Looked up from germline, CDR1 is SGHNT and CDR2 is YYREEE (reference sequence). Trimming removed 4 bases from V and 9 bases from J; junction bases left unmatched: 13. Here the CDR3 reads CASSAPRGGRARELFF. The CDR3 bases are TGTGCCAGCAGCGCACCGCGGGGGGGCCGGGCCCGGGAGCTGTTTTTT.

The rearrangement uses TRBV10-3 and TRBJ2-5; maybe TRBD1 (6 bases). Trimming left V 6 bases short and J 4 bases short, with 15 bases between. The length of the CDR3 is 14 residues. Germline V gives CDR1 ENHRY, CDR2 SYGVKD. The CDR3 bases are TGTGCCATCAGCGGTACCGGGACAACAGAGACCCAGTACTTC. Its translation is CAISGTGTTETQYF.

The chain links TRBV30 to TRBJ2-5, with a weak D call TRBD2 (6 bases). This CDR3 has 11 residues. Germline CDR1 and CDR2: GTSNPN and SVGIG (reference sequence). Trimming shortened V by 5 bases and J by 2 bases, and 6 bases separated the two germline ends. This chain's CDR3 is CAWGGQETQYF. Here the CDR3 DNA reads TGTGCCTGGGGGGGGCAAGAGACCCAGTACTTC.

The V gene is TRBV4-2, the J gene TRBJ2-3, with 10 bases aligning to TRBD2. Germline V gene lookup returns CDR1 LGHNA and CDR2 YNFKEQ. The CDR3 spans 17 residues. The V gene end was trimmed by 0 bases and the J gene end by 6 bases; junction bases not matched to a gene: 9. The CDR3 spells CASSQEASGGLWDTQYF. CDR3 nucleotide sequence: TGTGCCAGCAGCCAAGAAGCTAGCGGGGGTCTATGGGATACGCAGTATTTT.

V gene TRBV6-5 combines with J gene TRBJ2-5; D may correspond to TRBD1 or TRBD2 (6 bases each). Germline CDR1 is MNHEY and CDR2 is SVGAGI. The CDR3 covers 14 residues. Trimming took off 4 bases at V and 1 base at J, with 10 bases between the two ends. In DNA, the CDR3 is TGTGCCAGCAGTTCCTCGGGGGCCCAAGAGACCCAGTACTTC. Its translation: CASSSSGAQETQYF.

The rearrangement links TRBV10-1 to TRBJ1-5, with 7 bases aligning to TRBD1. This CDR3 contains 16 residues. CDR1 and CDR2 from the germline V gene are WNHNN and SYGVQD (reference sequence). The trim removed 4 bases at V and 0 bases at J, leaving 6 bases unmatched. CDR3 residues: CASSAGTADSNQPQHF. CDR3 coding DNA: TGCGCCAGCAGTGCAGGGACAGCGGATAGCAATCAGCCCCAGCATTTT.

V and J are TRBV19 and TRBJ2-3, with 11 bases fitting TRBD2. The CDR3 extends over 17 amino acids. The trim removed 3 bases at V and 6 bases at J, leaving 11 bases unmatched. Germline CDR1 is LNHDA and CDR2 is SQIVND (reference sequence). CDR3 bases: TGTGCCAGTAGTATGTTGGGCCTAGCGGGGGGCCCGGATACGCAGTATTTT. Amino acid sequence: CASSMLGLAGGPDTQYF.

The chain uses TRBV9 and TRBJ1-2, with TRBD1 matching 8 bases. The germline V gene has CDR1 SGDLS and CDR2 YYNGEE. J lost 4 bases, V lost 4 bases, and 24 bases had no gene match. This CDR3 is 20 amino acids long. CDR3: CASSSREIRGAQGAGYGYTF. CDR3 DNA: TGTGCCAGCAGCAGCCGAGAGATTCGGGGCGCCCAGGGGGCTGGCTATGGCTACACCTTC.

Regarding this clone: One end of the junction varies from germline; a read error may be responsible. The chain is built from TRBV6-6 and TRBJ2-7; a weak D match, TRBD1 (6 bases). Germline V gene data show CDR1 as MNHNY and CDR2 as SVGAGI (reference sequence). There are 13 residues in the CDR3. The CDR3 loop is CASSYSVQGYPFF. The CDR3 DNA reads as TGTGCCAGCAGTTACTCGGTCCAGGGGTACCCATTCTTC.

The chain employs TRBV27 and TRBJ1-1; D is perhaps TRBD1 (6 bases). The germline V gene encodes CDR1 MNHEY and CDR2 SMNVEV (reference sequence). This CDR3 is 16 amino acids long. The V end was cut by 2 bases, the J end by 2 bases, with 15 bases between. The CDR3 bases are TGTGCCAGCAGTTTAACTCCGGGACATCTAAACACTGAAGCTTTCTTT. It encodes CASSLTPGHLNTEAFF.